The next 26 T cell receptor beta chains were all read from a single sample in a study of cytomegalovirus exposure and HLA in healthy donors. PCR was performed using 60 Vbeta and 13 Jbeta primers. TCRdb's copy holds only in-frame clones and misses some; the assay was immunoSEQ multiplex PCR. The repertoire holds approximately 150,000 clones, with approximately 80% as singletons. Sequencing was performed on PBMCs. The receptors shown here come from a woman in her thirties or forties in good health and CMV-seropositive.

The chain employs TRBV5-4 and TRBJ2-5; a weak D match, TRBD1 (5 bases). The CDR3 length is 13 residues. Germline V lookup: CDR1 SGHNT, CDR2 YYREEE (reference sequence). V lost 1 base and J 2 bases, leaving 6 bases between the germline ends. The DNA of the CDR3 is TGTGCCAGCAGCTTGAGACAGCAAGAGACCCAGTACTTC. Amino acid sequence: CASSLRQQETQYF.

V gene TRBV25-1 combines with J gene TRBJ1-2, with a possible D match to TRBD1 (6 bases). This CDR3 spans 13 amino acids. Per the germline V gene, CDR1 is MGHDK and CDR2 is SYGVNS. Trimming stripped 4 bases from V and 4 bases from J, with 10 bases between. CDR3 loop: CASSVDSSYGYTF. CDR3 in DNA: TGTGCCAGCAGTGTGGACAGCTCCTATGGCTACACCTTC.

This clone was detected only a few times. The J gene is TRBJ1-2, the V gene TRBV15; D gene uncertain. V gave up 1 base and J gave up 2 bases, with 11 bases separating them. The CDR3 runs to 15 residues. Germline CDR1 is LNHNV and CDR2 is YYDKDF (reference sequence). DNA of the CDR3: TGTGCCACCAGCAGAGTTGCGCAGCGAAACTATGGCTACACCTTC. Encoded protein: CATSRVAQRNYGYTF.

The table lists this clone with a few counts. CDR3 DNA sequence: TGTGCCAGCTCACCATTTCTTTCAGGGGGATACGAGCAGTACTTC. Translated: CASSPFLSGGYEQYF. The J gene is TRBJ2-7, the V gene TRBV18; 7 positions match TRBD1. Germline values: CDR1 KGHSH, CDR2 LQKENI. V lost 2 bases, J lost 4 bases, and 8 bases stayed unmatched. The CDR3 extends over 15 amino acids.

The V and J genes are TRBV18 and TRBJ2-2; unclear D gene. This CDR3 contains 16 residues. Trimming took off 3 bases at V and 0 bases at J, with 11 bases between the two ends. The germline gives CDR1 KGHSH, CDR2 LQKENI. The CDR3 nucleotides are TGTGCCAGCTCACCGCCGACTGGGTCGAACACCGGGGAGCTGTTTTTT. This codes for CASSPPTGSNTGELFF.

The rearrangement joins TRBV6-5 to TRBJ2-7, with TRBD1 matching 9 bases. V shed 0 bases, J shed 3 bases, and the junction held 0 bases outside the gene matches. Per the germline V gene, CDR1 is MNHEY and CDR2 is SVGAGI. CDR3 length: 14 residues. In DNA form, the CDR3 reads TGTGCCAGCAGTTACTCGACAGGGGGCTACGAGCAGTACTTC. Translating gives CASSYSTGGYEQYF.

This clone appeared once. As DNA, the CDR3 is TGTGCCAGCAGCGTCGGGACGCCGGGAGGCTCACCCCTCCACTTT. This translates into CASSVGTPGGSPLHF. The chain has TRBV5-5 and TRBJ1-6; D is perhaps TRBD1 (5 bases). This CDR3 is built from 15 residues. Germline V gene sequence: CDR1 SGHKS, CDR2 YYEKEE (reference sequence). Trimming pared 4 bases from V and 10 bases from J, leaving 18 bases between.

The chain combines TRBV19 with TRBJ1-5, with D perhaps TRBD1 (6 bases). Trimming took 0 bases from V and 0 from J, leaving 9 bases between them. The CDR3 is 16 residues long. The germline gives CDR1 LNHDA, CDR2 SQIVND (reference sequence). The CDR3 protein is CASSIEGQLSNQPQHF. Here the CDR3 DNA reads TGTGCCAGTAGTATAGAAGGACAGCTTAGCAATCAGCCCCAGCATTTT. The whole variable domain, remainder taken from reference TRBV19 and TRBJ1-5, is DGGITQSPKYLFRKEGQNVTLSCEQNLNHDAMYWYRQDPGQGLRLIYYSQIVNDFQKGDIAEGYSVSREKKESFPLTVTSAQKNPTAFYLCASSIEGQLSNQPQHFGDGTRLSIL.

The CDR3 DNA reads TGTGCCAGCAGCTTGGGGGACAGGGAGGGCACTGAAGCTTTCTTT. As protein: CASSLGDREGTEAFF. The V call is TRBV7-2, the J call TRBJ1-1, with 9 bases that match TRBD1. The CDR3 extends over 15 amino acids. CDR1 and CDR2 (germline): SGHTA, FQGNSA. V shed 3 bases, J shed 4 bases, and the junction held 6 bases outside the gene matches. Full variable domain (remainder filled in from reference TRBV7-2 and TRBJ1-1): GAGVSQSPSNKVTEKGKDVELRCDPISGHTALYWYRQSLGQGLEFLIYFQGNSAPDKSGLPSDRFSAERTGGSVSTLTIQRTQQEDSAVYLCASSLGDREGTEAFFGQGTRLTVV.

The chain is built from TRBV11-3 and TRBJ2-3, with 8 positions matching TRBD2. From germline, CDR1 is SGHNT and CDR2 YENEEA. The V and J ends lost 3 bases and 1 base, in that order; junction bases with no gene match: 0. The CDR3 runs to 14 residues. CDR3 residues: CASSFGGGTDTQYF. The CDR3 DNA reads TGTGCCAGCAGCTTCGGGGGGGGCACAGATACGCAGTATTTT.

The V gene is TRBV13, the J gene TRBJ1-4, with 9 bases matching TRBD1. The junction had 4 bases not matched to a gene; V was cut back by 4 bases and J by 7 bases. Germline V CDR1 and CDR2: PRHDT, FYEKMQ (reference sequence). The CDR3 is 14 residues long. The CDR3 sequence: CASSSGQGTEKLFF. The CDR3 DNA follows: TGTGCCAGCAGCTCGGGACAGGGTACTGAAAAACTGTTTTTT. The variable domain in full, with the rest retrieved from reference TRBV13 and TRBJ1-4, is AAGVIQSPRHLIKEKRETATLKCYPIPRHDTVYWYQQGPGQDPQFLISFYEKMQSDKGSIPDRFSAQQFSDYHSELNMSSLELGDSALYFCASSSGQGTEKLFFGSGTQLSVL.

The CDR3 nucleotides are TGTGCCAGCAGTTTAGACAGGGGAGGAGAGACCCAGTACTTC. It is translated as CASSLDRGGETQYF. The genes are TRBV27 and TRBJ2-5; 8 bases match TRBD1. This CDR3 is built from 14 residues. V dropped 2 bases and J dropped 4; count of bases not matched to a gene: 3. Looked up from germline, CDR1 is MNHEY and CDR2 is SMNVEV (reference sequence).

The chain combines TRBV7-2 with TRBJ2-7; D is undetermined. Germline values: CDR1 SGHTA, CDR2 FQGNSA. The CDR3 is made up of 16 amino acids. V was pared by 2 bases and J by 2 bases, with 16 bases between. The CDR3 spells CASSLQRSAVPYEQYF. CDR3 coding DNA: TGTGCCAGCAGCTTACAAAGGTCGGCGGTCCCCTACGAGCAGTACTTC. The full variable domain, in which reference TRBV7-2 and TRBJ2-7 provide the parts outside the CDR3, is GAGVSQSPSNKVTEKGKDVELRCDPISGHTALYWYRQSLGQGLEFLIYFQGNSAPDKSGLPSDRFSAERTGGSVSTLTIQRTQQEDSAVYLCASSLQRSAVPYEQYFGPGTRLTVT.

V usage is TRBV7-2 and J usage is TRBJ2-2; a weak D match, TRBD2 (6 bases). This CDR3 region has 14 residues. Germline V gene data show CDR1 as SGHTA and CDR2 as FQGNSA. V was pared by 5 bases and J by 3 bases, with 10 bases between. The DNA of the CDR3 is TGTGCCAGCAGCCGGGACTGGGACACCGGGGAGCTGTTTTTT. Amino acid sequence: CASSRDWDTGELFF.

This clone was found once. The V gene is TRBV27, the J gene TRBJ2-1, with 7 bases identical to TRBD2. Germline loops: CDR1 MNHEY, CDR2 SMNVEV (reference sequence). Trimming cost V 6 bases and J 12 bases; bases outside gene matches: 14. The CDR3 contains 14 residues. The CDR3 loop reads CASRILGRESLQFF. The CDR3 DNA reads as TGTGCCAGCAGGATTTTGGGGCGGGAGTCTCTGCAGTTCTTC.

The rearrangement links TRBV2 to TRBJ2-2; TRBD2 is a possible D gene (13 bases). Germline V CDR1 and CDR2: SNHLY, FYNNEI. V lost 6 bases, J lost 5 bases, and 28 bases lay in between. CDR3 length: 19 residues. The CDR3 loop reads CASSSGQGATSGRTGELFF. CDR3 in DNA: TGTGCCAGCAGCTCGGGACAGGGGGCGACTAGCGGGAGGACCGGGGAGCTGTTTTTT.

This rearrangement joins TRBV7-2 to TRBJ2-3; 11 nucleotides align to TRBD2. The J segment lost 5 bases and the V segment lost 5 bases, leaving 6 bases of the junction unmatched. CDR1 and CDR2 (germline): SGHTA, FQGNSA. The length of the CDR3 is 15 residues. Here the CDR3 DNA reads TGTGCCAGCAGCGGTAGCGGGGGGGCCGGAGATACGCAGTATTTT. Translating gives CASSGSGGAGDTQYF.

The J gene is TRBJ1-1, the V gene TRBV11-2; 9 bases agree with TRBD1. The CDR3 consists of 15 residues. Losses at the gene ends were 3 bases for V and 2 bases for J; bases not matched to a gene: 4. Germline-derived CDR1 and CDR2 are SGHAT and FQNNGV. Here the CDR3 reads CASSFTGGGNTEAFF. The CDR3 DNA sequence: TGTGCCAGCAGCTTTACAGGGGGCGGAAACACTGAAGCTTTCTTT.

The genes are TRBV4-1 and TRBJ1-5, with 10 bases identical to TRBD1. Germline CDR1 is MGHRA and CDR2 is YSYEKL. Trimming cost V 4 bases and J 6 bases; bases outside gene matches: 6. This CDR3 comprises 15 residues. The CDR3 sequence: CASSLRQGAGQPQHF. The CDR3, as DNA: TGCGCCAGCAGCCTACGACAGGGGGCGGGTCAGCCCCAGCATTTT.

This clone has only one observation. This chain uses TRBV2 with TRBJ1-5; 9 bases agree with TRBD1. The CDR3 is made up of 14 amino acids. The J segment lost 7 bases and the V segment lost 6 bases, leaving 7 bases of the junction unmatched. Germline V gene data show CDR1 as SNHLY and CDR2 as FYNNEI. The CDR3 spells CASRPGQGNQPQHF. The CDR3 DNA follows: TGTGCCAGCAGGCCTGGACAGGGGAACCAGCCCCAGCATTTT. Complete variable domain (other parts from reference TRBV2 and TRBJ1-5): EPEVTQTPSHQVTQMGQEVILRCVPISNHLYFYWYRQILGQKVEFLVSFYNNEISEKSEIFDDQFSVERPDGSNFTLKIRSTKLEDSAMYFCASRPGQGNQPQHFGDGTRLSIL.

The chain joins TRBV7-9 to TRBJ2-5; 7 nucleotides line up with TRBD2. The J call may be mistaken, given a closer DNA end match to TRBJ2-7. CDR3 length: 15 residues. Germline assignment: CDR1 SEHNR and CDR2 FQNEAQ (reference sequence). The chain's CDR3 is CASSLAGGYRYEQYF. The CDR3 nucleotides are TGTGCCAGCAGCTTAGCGGGGGGGTACCGGTACGAGCAGTACTTC.

This clone has just a few counts. This sequence joins TRBV12-5 and TRBJ2-4; D is ambiguous. Per the germline V gene, CDR1 is LGHNT and CDR2 is FRNRAP. Trimming shortened V by 1 base and J by 5 bases, and 6 bases separated the two germline ends. CDR3 length: 13 residues. Here the CDR3 reads CASGLGAQNIQYF. DNA for the CDR3: TGTGCTAGTGGTTTGGGCGCCCAAAACATTCAGTACTTC.

V usage is TRBV4-1 and J usage is TRBJ1-4; D possibly corresponds to TRBD1 (5 bases). V was pared by 1 base and J by 3 bases, with 15 bases between. CDR1 is MGHRA, CDR2 YSYEKL, per germline. The CDR3 length is 17 residues. CDR3 bases: TGCGCCAGCAGCCAAGTCTTAACGCGGGGGTCTAATGAAAAACTGTTTTTT. Its protein product is CASSQVLTRGSNEKLFF.

This sequence joins TRBV2 and TRBJ2-7; maybe TRBD2 (5 bases). The CDR3 totals 14 residues. Germline CDR1 and CDR2: SNHLY and FYNNEI. V lost 6 bases, J lost 2 bases, and 14 bases lay in between. CDR3 protein: CASRRTGGTYEQYF. CDR3 nucleotides: TGTGCCAGCAGACGGACCGGAGGTACCTACGAGCAGTACTTC.

The chain couples TRBV6-5 to TRBJ1-6; D is unresolved. The germline CDR1 and CDR2 sequences are MNHEY and SVGAGI. The CDR3 runs 16 residues. Trimming shortened V by 0 bases and J by 7 bases, and 13 bases separated the two germline ends. The CDR3 DNA sequence: TGTGCCAGCAGTTACTCTCTCTCCATTCGGAATTCACCCCTCCACTTT. It specifies CASSYSLSIRNSPLHF.

CDR3 protein: CASSLNGDSNQPQHF. CDR3 nucleotides: TGCGCCAGCAGCTTAAACGGAGATAGCAATCAGCCCCAGCATTTT. The rearrangement uses TRBV5-1 and TRBJ1-5; D is uncertain. V lost 2 bases and J 0 bases, leaving 9 bases between the germline ends. Per germline, CDR1 SGHRS and CDR2 YFSETQ. The CDR3 length is 15 residues.